The entry that follows covers one T cell receptor beta chain sequence. The data were taken from a study of OX40 agonist ivuxolimab in advanced cancers. Profiling relied on immunoSEQ multiplex PCR, and the TCRdb table lists in-frame clones only, not all of them. This table holds tens of thousands of clones, roughly 89% found once. Germline V gene sequence: CDR1 GTSNPN, CDR2 SVGIG (reference sequence). The CDR3 covers 13 residues. The germline V and J ends were trimmed by 2 bases and 5 bases, with 10 bases remaining between them. Sequenced material: CD4+ or CD8+ T cells sorted from blood, taken in a trial of the OX40 agonist ivuxolimab. The chain recombines TRBV30 with TRBJ1-5; D may be TRBD1 (5 bases). The TCR sequence derives from an adult with an advanced solid tumor such as melanoma, head and neck, liver or kidney cancer. CDR3 in amino acids: CAWSRGADQPQHF. CDR3 in DNA: TGTGCCTGGAGTAGAGGGGCCGATCAGCCCCAGCATTTT.